This T cell receptor (beta chain) stems from a study of cytomegalovirus exposure and HLA in healthy donors (dated by TCRdb to 2017 to 2019). The study in broad terms: An earlier analysis of a few hundred of the donors reported roughly 300 Gb of sequence data and around 110 million unique TCR beta sequences obtained from some 170 million T cells. Besides the first cohort of roughly 700 subjects, a separate validation cohort made up of around 120 different subjects was used. Of the 300 to 500 genotyped donors, 75% to 85% were placed in the genetic ancestry cluster associated with self-reported Caucasian donors. In an earlier analysis of roughly 540 of the donors, high-throughput TCR beta sequencing was used to judge whether each TCR beta V gene segment behaved as functional or pseudogenic. Alongside the repertoire data, information on donor age, sex, ethnicity and CMV serostatus was compiled. Using immunosequencing, the study profiled T cell repertoires from about 650 subjects and related those repertoires to cytomegalovirus serostatus. Typing coverage varied by locus: roughly 620-640 donors for A, B, C, DRB1 and DQB1; more than 500 for DQA1; approximately 570 for DPA1; approximately 490 for DPB1. A later genetic analysis used genome-wide SNP genotypes for about 60% of the roughly 670 donors, treating that subset as a discovery cohort. About 310 gigabases of sequencing data and approximately 85 million unique TCR sequences were included in an early release covering 500 to 750 HLA-typed donors. Roughly five DR-DQ haplotypes were handled as single units for association and clustering, since linkage in the cohort was strong. The study aimed to test whether signatures of past pathogen exposure could be identified by cataloging public T cell receptors. In a later analysis, previously published TCR beta repertoires from 666 donors were re-analyzed and high-resolution HLA genotyping was added so that TCR occurrence patterns could be studied. The study combined high-throughput TCR immunosequencing, statistical association of individual TCRs with disease status, and machine learning to predict cytomegalovirus infection status. All discovery cohort repertoires had been generated on a single sequencing platform. Among 398 genotyped donors of the cohort, an average of approximately 240,000 unique TCR beta nucleotide sequences were sequenced per donor, roughly 20% of them non-productive. Rather than using new phenotypic data, the later analysis identified candidate immune exposures from TCR beta sequences and from how often those sequences occurred across donors. Both class I and class II loci were covered by HLA typing, at four-digit resolution. The investigation overall reported the following: A later genetic analysis associated a missense DCLRE1C variant with V-gene and J-gene trimming of TCR beta chains, and an independent cohort replicated the association. Roughly uniform sequencing depth across donors was assumed in presence/absence analyses, although this assumption may not hold. Several of the top co-occurrence clusters appeared to be linked to parvovirus B19, influenza, CMV and Epstein-Barr virus, according to a later analysis. Because the 87-base-pair reads could not distinguish some IMGT-functional V segments, including TRBV6-2 and TRBV6-3, those segments were excluded. An earlier analysis of approximately 570 of the donors showed that most TCR beta V segments appeared in productive rearrangements either about 87% or about 30% of the time, which broadly matched IMGT annotations. Only TCR beta chains were sequenced in this cohort, and the absence of alpha or paired-chain data limited detectable features. In the study, approximately 160 TCR beta chains were listed as associated with cytomegalovirus. Cytomegalovirus status was reported to be diagnosed by the classifier with high specificity and sensitivity in both the original and validation cohorts. A later genetic analysis reported fewer N-insertions in productive TCRs among donors in an Asian-associated ancestry cluster than the roughly 690-donor mean. In a later analysis, some 18,000 TCR beta sequences were associated with specific HLA alleles at a false discovery rate of 0.05. Most TCR sequences were observed very rarely across donors, whereas some public TCRs were present in many individuals. Approximately 18 rarely observed V segments, including chromosome 9 orphons, were excluded from the earlier analysis of a few hundred of the donors because counts were too low. According to a later analysis, most CMV-associated TCR beta chains appeared to be HLA-restricted, and the HLA associations seemed to be driven largely by CMV exposure. A group of highly shared sequence variants was considered likely to be a technical artifact of the sequencing pipeline. The only immune exposure information available for the cohort was CMV serostatus. A few of the identified cytomegalovirus-associated TCR beta chains were confirmed in vitro to be specific for cytomegalovirus antigens. It was suggested by the authors that the approach could potentially be generalized to other disease states and immunological phenotypes. Because HLA typing was unavailable for some donors at each locus, only the typed subset was used in association tests. According to a later analysis, TCR association rates differed among HLA loci, with DRB1 alleles showing the most associated TCRs and HLA-C alleles showing the fewest. In a later analysis, HLA-associated TCR beta chains showed more clonal expansion and lower generation probabilities than non-associated chains that were equally common. A further reported finding was that TCR beta sequences accurately predicted the HLA-A and HLA-B alleles for most subjects in the first cohort. Assigning TCR associations to individual alleles was difficult when HLA alleles, especially DR and DQ, strongly co-occurred. Linkage disequilibrium might explain the correlated functional status among segregating V segments, but an unknown experimental factor could not be excluded.

Library generation was performed with the immunoSEQ multiplex PCR assay. For the multiplex PCR, a mixture combining 60 forward primers for TCR Vbeta segments and 13 reverse primers for TCR Jbeta segments was used. Amplification of the CDR3 region of rearranged TCR beta genes was performed with a multiplex PCR assay on genomic DNA. The Illumina HiSeq System was used to sequence the amplified TCR beta libraries as 87-base-pair reads. In the original analysis: A later analysis tallied 75 million to 85 million unique TCR beta chains across the 660 or so repertoires, and approximately 12 million of those chains were shared by two or more donors. A nearest-neighbor algorithm error-corrected the raw reads and collapsed the reads into unique sequences, merging closely related sequences to remove PCR and sequencing errors. Alignment of CDR3 sequences to IMGT reference sequences was used to assign V, D and J gene segments. For a sequence to be retained, at least a six-nucleotide match to both a V gene segment and a J gene segment was required. Rearrangements were classified as productive when the CDR3 lacked stop codons and remained in frame with V and J, and all other rearrangements were classified as non-productive. CDR3 was defined according to IMGT convention as the region running from the second conserved V-encoded cysteine to the conserved J-encoded phenylalanine. The earlier analysis of 550 to 650 of the donors excluded any sequence lacking an unambiguous match to a single V gene segment. An earlier analysis of a few hundred of the donors classified V segments as functional when productive rearrangements were above 56.7% and as segregating when the standard deviation between donors was above 5%. A statistical classification framework was built for diagnosing cytomegalovirus status from the catalog of TCR beta chain sequences. In a later analysis, TCR nucleotide sequences were compared against IMGT/GENE-DB human TR gene sequences so that V and J genes could be assigned. The TCRdist pipeline was used in a later analysis to assign CDR3 sequences and most-parsimonious VDJ recombination scenarios. A later analysis defined each TCR beta chain by its CDR3 amino acid sequence plus V-gene family, and excluded reads lacking a unique V-gene family. To address suspected cross-contamination and a sequencing artifact, a later analysis removed roughly 640 highly shared, low-generation-probability nucleotide sequences. In a later analysis, a clonal expansion index was calculated for each public chain from normalized within-repertoire ranks of inferred template counts. A later analysis computed generation probabilities with a VDJ recombination model fitted to out-of-frame rearrangements, and checked the results against IGoR. In a later analysis, hypergeometric tests were used to score TCR-TCR, TCR-HLA and TCR-CMV co-occurrence, with a repertoire-size bias correction applied to TCR pairs. To estimate false discovery rates, a later analysis permuted the HLA or CMV assignments 20 times. In a later analysis, co-occurring TCRs were grouped using DBSCAN, with TCRdist sequence similarity added in when clustering inside HLA-allele-positive subsets. Repertoires with fewer than 30,000 or more than 120,000 public chains, plus five repertoires with anomalous nucleotide sharing, were excluded from co-occurrence clustering. Held by TCRdb, this immuneACCESS table contains in-frame sequences only and omits some clones. Under half of the omission traces to an unresolved V gene where checked; the cause of the rest is unknown. Clone size and the V and J calls come from that table; the DNA yielded D and trimming. The sample has approximately 81,000 clones on record, roughly 72% of them singletons. The ten largest clones represent more than 8.5% of the sample.

A note on this clone: The target of this receptor is not known. Within one base of it there is no much larger clone, and no base qualities were kept.

The cohort comprised fewer than 700 healthy bone marrow donors. At the time of sampling, all cohort members were nominally healthy, though unrecorded immune exposures were likely present. The donor was CMV seropositive and belonged to the group of about 290 seropositive cohort members. Each donor provided a peripheral blood sample, and peripheral blood mononuclear cells were used for TCR beta sequencing. The Qiagen DNeasy Blood Extraction Kit was used to extract genomic DNA from the blood cell samples. Sequences SQVTM (CDR1) and ANQGSEA (CDR2) are obtained from the germline V gene. The CDR3, cysteine through phenylalanine, is 13 amino acids long. CDR3 DNA is the only sequence kept; it has 39 bases, read in frame from the first base. The germline ends are 13 bases apart after V is trimmed by 6 bases and J by 2 bases.

This clonotype was obtained from a man between 35 and 55 years old in good health and CMV-seropositive. The rearranged segments are TRBV29-1 and TRBJ2-5; matching of 5 bases hints at TRBD2 as the D gene. The material sequenced was PBMCs. CDR3 loop: CSVSEGPQETQYF. The base sequence is TGCAGCGTGTCCGAGGGTCCACAAGAGACCCAGTACTTC.